The following is a T cell receptor (beta chain) sequence with its context. Its binding antigen is unknown. Qualities for individual bases were not recorded, and no much larger clone is one base off. The library came from the immunoSEQ multiplex PCR assay. The immuneACCESS repertoire file appears here via TCRdb, limited to in-frame rearrangements. These files lack a portion of the clones; in checked studies, under half of the deficit traces to unresolved V genes, and the cause of the others is not known. The sample has more than 110,000 clones on record, around nine tenths of them singletons. The ten largest clones add up to more than 1.5% of the sample. From its cysteine to its phenylalanine, the CDR3 spans 16 amino acids. Kept here is only the CDR3 DNA, which spans 48 bases and is read in frame from base 1. The germline V gene (reference sequence) supplies CDR1 MNHNY and CDR2 SVGAGI. The trim is 10 bases for V and 6 bases for J, with a gap of 25 bases between the germline ends.

The data stem from a study of CD4+ T cells in melanoma (dated by TCRdb to 2022 to 2024). Regarding the study in general: Neoantigen-specific CD4+ T cells in human melanoma were what the study investigated.

Donors were patients with melanoma. The research as a whole found: Neoantigen-specific CD4+ T cells in melanoma were reported to show diverse differentiation states. The report described a correlation between neoantigen-specific CD4+ T cells and the function of CD8+ T cells, macrophages and B cells.

The TCR comes from a human donor with melanoma. The rearrangement combines TRBV6-6 with TRBJ1-5; no D gene call is confident. CDR3 reads: CATKEATKRNSQPQHF. At the DNA level, the sequence is TGTGCCACCAAAGAGGCGACCAAAAGGAACAGTCAGCCCCAGCATTTT.